This TCR beta chain was recovered during a study of cytomegalovirus exposure and HLA in healthy donors. Study at large: A data release that came early held 80 million or so unique TCRs from HLA-typed donors. Whole-study results and caveats: Later on, an analysis tied roughly 17,000 TCR beta sequences to HLA alleles at 0.05 false discovery rate.

PCR involved 60 Vbeta and 13 Jbeta primers. Profiled with immunoSEQ multiplex PCR; TCRdb holds only in-frame clones, not every one. Counted here are over 50,000 clones, roughly 90% occurring once; the ten biggest clones make up about 1.6%. CDR1 SEHNR and CDR2 FQNEAQ come from the germline V gene (reference sequence). V was clipped by 8 bases and J by 0 bases; unmatched bases: 5. The CDR3 sequence is 14 residues long. About this clone: As yet, its antigen is unknown.

Source material: PBMCs. The sequence was obtained from a man aged 30-40 years in good health and CMV-seropositive. The V call is TRBV7-9, the J call TRBJ2-3; 7 bases are a match to TRBD2. CDR3 residues: CASPREGSTDTQYF. The CDR3 DNA sequence: TGTGCCAGCCCCAGGGAGGGAAGCACAGATACGCAGTATTTT.